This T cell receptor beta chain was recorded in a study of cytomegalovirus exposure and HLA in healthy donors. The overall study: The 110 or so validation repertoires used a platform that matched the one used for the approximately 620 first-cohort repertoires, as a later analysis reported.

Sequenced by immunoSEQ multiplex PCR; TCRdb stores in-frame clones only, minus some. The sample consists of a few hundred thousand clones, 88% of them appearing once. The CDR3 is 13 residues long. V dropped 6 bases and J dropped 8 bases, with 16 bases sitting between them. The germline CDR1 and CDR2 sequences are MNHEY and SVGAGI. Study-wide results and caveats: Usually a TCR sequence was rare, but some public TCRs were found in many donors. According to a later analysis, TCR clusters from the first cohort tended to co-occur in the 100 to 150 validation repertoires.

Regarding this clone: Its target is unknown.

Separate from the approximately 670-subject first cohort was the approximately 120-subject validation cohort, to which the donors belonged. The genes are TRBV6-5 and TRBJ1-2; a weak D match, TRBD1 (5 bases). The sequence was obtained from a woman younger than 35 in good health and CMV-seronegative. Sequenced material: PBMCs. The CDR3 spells CASRGGTGRGYTF. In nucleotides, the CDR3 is TGTGCCAGCAGGGGAGGGACGGGACGAGGCTACACCTTC.